The 26 T cell receptor beta chains presented below share a single source sample, sequenced in a study of cytomegalovirus exposure and HLA in healthy donors. Both 60 Vbeta primers and 13 Jbeta primers went into the PCR. Using immunoSEQ multiplex PCR, the repertoire was profiled, and TCRdb retains in-frame clones only, with some absent. The sample has about 150,000 clones, around 79% seen once. The specimen sequenced was PBMCs. These receptors were obtained from a man aged 18 to 30 in good health and CMV-seronegative.

V usage is TRBV7-8 and J usage is TRBJ2-4, with TRBD1 identical over 8 bases. Germline trimming cut 1 base from V and 8 bases from J; bases unmatched to any gene: 7. From germline, CDR1 is SGHVS and CDR2 FQNEAQ. The CDR3 is 15 amino acids. In nucleotides, the CDR3 is TGTGCCAGCAGCTTAGGAGGGACAGGCGGGGACATTCAGTACTTC. It yields the protein CASSLGGTGGDIQYF.

This clone was seen just once. The rearrangement joins TRBV10-2 to TRBJ2-6; possible D gene TRBD1, 6 bases. With 11 bases removed from V and 2 bases from J, the gap between germline ends came to 19 bases. This CDR3 is built from 16 residues. Germline CDR1 reads WSHSY; CDR2 reads SAAADI. The CDR3 DNA is TGCGCCGTCTCAACAGGGACCCACCCTGGGGCCAACGTCCTGACTTTC. Translated, it gives CAVSTGTHPGANVLTF.

The chain joins TRBV18 to TRBJ1-2, with D possibly TRBD1 on 5 matching bases. The germline gives CDR1 KGHSH, CDR2 LQKENI. The CDR3 covers 16 residues. Trimming took 6 bases from V and 1 from J, leaving 18 bases between them. The CDR3 bases are TGTGCCAGCTCCCCCCTACGGGGAGGGGATAACTATGGCTACACCTTC. Translation gives CASSPLRGGDNYGYTF.

This chain links TRBV14 with TRBJ2-7; D is ambiguous. This CDR3 comprises 12 residues. Trimming removed 3 bases from V and 3 bases from J, with 6 bases in between. From germline, CDR1 is SGHDN and CDR2 FVKESK. The DNA of the CDR3 is TGTGCCAGCAGCCACTCACTCTACGAGCAGTACTTC. Protein product: CASSHSLYEQYF.

The CDR3 here is CASSYEDHRYNEQFF. The CDR3 DNA reads as TGTGCCAGCAGTTACGAGGATCATCGTTACAATGAGCAGTTCTTC. The rearrangement links TRBV6-6 to TRBJ2-1; D not certain. Trimming pared 2 bases from V and 4 bases from J, leaving 12 bases between. Looked up from germline, CDR1 is MNHNY and CDR2 is SVGAGI (reference sequence). The CDR3 is 15 amino acids.

The chain recombines TRBV27 with TRBJ1-1, with a tentative D call TRBD1 (5 bases). Germline-derived CDR1 and CDR2 are MNHEY and SMNVEV (reference sequence). The germline V and J ends were trimmed by 8 bases and 11 bases, with 24 bases remaining between them. This CDR3 has 14 amino acids. The CDR3 sequence: CASPRGAGKVMAFF. In DNA form, the CDR3 reads TGTGCCAGCCCCCGTGGGGCAGGGAAGGTAATGGCTTTCTTT.

J is TRBJ2-7 and V is TRBV9, with 11 bases identical to TRBD1. Trimming took 3 bases from V and 3 from J; bases not matched to a gene: 8. Germline V gene lookup returns CDR1 SGDLS and CDR2 YYNGEE. This CDR3 spans 16 amino acids. DNA of the CDR3: TGTGCCAGCAGCGCCGGACAGGGGGCGGATAGCTACGAGCAGTACTTC. Its translation: CASSAGQGADSYEQYF.

This clone was seen only a few times. The V and J genes are TRBV7-9 and TRBJ2-1, with a weak D call TRBD1 (5 bases). The V and J ends lost 1 base and 0 bases respectively, with 10 bases between them. Germline V gives CDR1 SEHNR, CDR2 FQNEAQ (reference sequence). The CDR3 spans 16 residues. CDR3 loop: CASSLDQGASYNEQFF. The CDR3 nucleotides read TGTGCCAGCAGCTTAGATCAAGGGGCCTCCTACAATGAGCAGTTCTTC.

The chain links TRBV7-9 to TRBJ2-3; 10 nucleotides agree with TRBD2. Germline trimming cut 5 bases from V and 5 bases from J; bases unmatched to any gene: 4. The length of the CDR3 is 14 residues. Germline values: CDR1 SEHNR, CDR2 FQNEAQ (reference sequence). The CDR3 loop reads CASSAGLAVDTQYF. The CDR3 region has the DNA TGTGCCAGCAGCGCCGGACTAGCGGTAGATACGCAGTATTTT.

The genes are TRBV18 and TRBJ2-5; tentative D call: TRBD1 (5 bases). The CDR3 has 13 amino acids. Trimming took off 4 bases at V and 3 bases at J, with 9 bases between the two ends. The germline V gene encodes CDR1 KGHSH and CDR2 LQKENI. Here the CDR3 DNA reads TGTGCCAGCTCACAGGGGCAGGAAGAGACCCAGTACTTC. Protein product: CASSQGQEETQYF.

A few counts support this clone. The chain employs TRBV4-1 and TRBJ2-5; TRBD1 might be the D (6 bases). Trimming shortened V by 0 bases and J by 4 bases, and 12 bases separated the two germline ends. CDR1 is MGHRA and CDR2 is YSYEKL in the germline V gene. The CDR3 is 15 residues long. The CDR3 DNA reads as TGCGCCAGCAGCCAAGATGTTCGAGGGGGAGAGACCCAGTACTTC. Its translation is CASSQDVRGGETQYF.

As regards this clone: One junction end does not reproduce the germline sequence, and a read error may be involved. CDR3 in DNA: TGTGCCAGCTCCGTGCAAGGGGCCAGAGGCTTC. Its translation: CASSVQGARGF. V is TRBV2 and J is TRBJ2-7; D is perhaps TRBD1 (5 bases). The germline gives CDR1 SNHLY, CDR2 FYNNEI. This CDR3 is built from 11 residues.

The CDR3 region has the DNA TGTGCCAGCGGTTCTAAGGGGGAGCCCTACTACGAGCAGTACTTC. Amino acid sequence: CASGSKGEPYYEQYF. V is TRBV2 and J is TRBJ2-7; a possible D gene is TRBD1 (6 bases). V gave up 8 bases and J gave up 3 bases, with 20 bases separating them. CDR3 length: 15 residues. CDR1 SNHLY and CDR2 FYNNEI come from the germline V gene.

The V call is TRBV28, the J call TRBJ2-5; 7 nucleotides match TRBD2. Losses at the gene ends were 8 bases for V and 5 bases for J; bases not matched to a gene: 5. The CDR3 has 12 residues. Germline V lookup: CDR1 MDHEN, CDR2 SYDVKM. The CDR3 DNA is TGTGCCAGCTCAGAACTAGCGGAGACCCAGTACTTC. Protein sequence: CASSELAETQYF.

This chain joins TRBV7-2 and TRBJ2-3; tentatively, D is TRBD1 (5 bases). The CDR3 has 14 residues. V gave up 6 bases and J gave up 13 bases, with 23 bases separating them. The germline V gene has CDR1 SGHTA and CDR2 FQGNSA. The CDR3, as DNA: TGTGCCAGCAGTTCAAACACCCAGGGCCCCCCGGAGTATTTT. Protein product: CASSSNTQGPPEYF.

The chain employs TRBV5-1 and TRBJ2-1, with TRBD1 identical over 7 bases. V trimming: 1 base; J trimming: 2 bases; junction bases outside the gene matches: 3. This CDR3 has 15 residues. Germline lookup yields CDR1 SGHRS and CDR2 YFSETQ. The CDR3 sequence is CASSLTGEPYNEQFF. In DNA form, the CDR3 reads TGCGCCAGCAGCTTGACAGGGGAACCCTACAATGAGCAGTTCTTC.

The J gene is TRBJ2-6, the V gene TRBV7-7; TRBD2 agrees at 7 bases. Unmatched junction bases numbered 13, after V lost 10 bases and J lost 1 base. This CDR3 is 17 amino acids long. Germline values: CDR1 SSHAT, CDR2 FNYEAQ (reference sequence). The DNA for the CDR3 is TGTGCCATACGCGGGGTGGGGGGACTATCTGGGGCCAACGTCCTGACTTTC. It translates to CAIRGVGGLSGANVLTF. Variable domain in full (rest from reference TRBV7-7 and TRBJ2-6): GAGVSQSPRYKVTKRGQDVTLRCDPISSHATLYWYQQALGQGPEFLTYFNYEAQPDKSGLPSDRFSAERPEGSISTLTIQRTEQRDSAMYRCAIRGVGGLSGANVLTFGAGSRLTVL.

The chain uses TRBV4-1 and TRBJ1-5; D might be TRBD1 (6 bases). V lost 0 bases and J lost 7, with 13 bases in between. The CDR3 length is 15 residues. Germline assignment: CDR1 MGHRA and CDR2 YSYEKL. The CDR3, as DNA: TGCGCCAGCAGCCAAGAAGGAACAGGGTTGCAGCCCCAGCATTTT. It translates to CASSQEGTGLQPQHF.

This clone was counted once. This chain joins TRBV28 and TRBJ2-7; tentatively, D is TRBD1 (7 bases). The V end lost 7 bases, the J end lost 2 bases, and 18 bases lay between the germline ends. Germline CDR1 is MDHEN and CDR2 is SYDVKM. The CDR3 is 15 amino acids. The DNA for the CDR3 is TGTGCCAGCACCCCCTCAGGGGGAGGAACCTACGAGCAGTACTTC. Protein sequence: CASTPSGGGTYEQYF. Complete variable domain (other parts from reference TRBV28 and TRBJ2-7): DVKVTQSSRYLVKRTGEKVFLECVQDMDHENMFWYRQDPGLGLRLIYFSYDVKMKEKGDIPEGYSVSREKKERFSLILESASTNQTSMYLCASTPSGGGTYEQYFGPGTRLTVT.

The genes are TRBV19 and TRBJ1-2; 7 bases fit TRBD1. The trim removed 5 bases at V and 8 bases at J, leaving 14 bases unmatched. Germline V lookup: CDR1 LNHDA, CDR2 SQIVND (reference sequence). The CDR3 loop spans 15 amino acids. CDR3 amino acids: CASSPSDRVGAGYTF. The CDR3 nucleotides are TGTGCCAGTAGTCCCTCCGACAGGGTGGGAGCGGGCTACACCTTC.

The chain has TRBV7-2 and TRBJ2-3; 9 nucleotides match TRBD2. The germline gives CDR1 SGHTA, CDR2 FQGNSA. The V segment lost 10 bases and the J segment 2 bases; nucleotides outside the gene matches: 7. The CDR3 is made up of 14 amino acids. The CDR3 DNA is TGTGCCACCAAGCTAGCGGGAATCACAGATACGCAGTATTTT. The encoded protein is CATKLAGITDTQYF.

This clone has only one observation. Other DNA sequences in this specimen translate into the identical CDR3. This chain connects TRBV5-4 to TRBJ2-1, with TRBD2 as a possible D gene (6 bases). CDR3 length: 14 residues. CDR1 is SGHNT, CDR2 YYREEE, per germline (reference sequence). V was cut by 4 bases and J by 4 bases, with 12 bases left in between. In nucleotides, the CDR3 is TGTGCCAGCAGCCTAGCGTCCGAATACAATGAGCAGTTCTTC. Amino acid sequence: CASSLASEYNEQFF.

Notes on this clone: Within the sample, other DNA sequences also encode this same CDR3. The V and J genes are TRBV6-5 and TRBJ2-1; 11 bases align to TRBD2. The CDR3 sequence is 15 residues long. The trim removed 6 bases at V and 4 bases at J, leaving 5 bases unmatched. Germline V lookup: CDR1 MNHEY, CDR2 SVGAGI. The CDR3 here is CASRGGTSGYNEQFF. DNA of the CDR3: TGTGCCAGCAGGGGGGGGACTAGCGGTTACAATGAGCAGTTCTTC.

The chain recombines TRBV7-6 with TRBJ2-3; a possible D gene is TRBD2 (6 bases). The germline V and J ends were trimmed by 2 bases and 3 bases, with 15 bases remaining between them. Germline lookup yields CDR1 SGHVS and CDR2 FNYEAQ. The CDR3 has 16 amino acids. The CDR3 spells CASSLSPGRQTDTQYF. CDR3 DNA: TGTGCCAGCAGCTTAAGTCCCGGGAGACAGACAGATACGCAGTATTTT.

This chain joins TRBV18 and TRBJ2-3; 10 bases agree with TRBD2. The CDR3 length is 15 residues. Germline assignment: CDR1 KGHSH and CDR2 LQKENI. After removal of 6 bases from V and 6 bases from J, the junction contained 9 bases not matched to a gene. The CDR3 DNA sequence: TGTGCCAGCTCCAGCGGGAGGGGATTGGCGGATACGCAGTATTTT. Amino acids: CASSSGRGLADTQYF.

The CDR3 protein is CASSVGTGVRYTF. The CDR3 DNA is TGTGCCAGCAGCGTAGGGACAGGCGTCCGCTACACCTTC. The chain is built from TRBV9 and TRBJ1-2; 7 bases align to TRBD1. V was pared by 0 bases and J by 9 bases, with 5 bases of the junction left unmatched. The length of the CDR3 is 13 residues. CDR1 and CDR2 (germline): SGDLS, YYNGEE.